The rows below give T cell receptor beta chains drawn from one sample of a study of blood T cell dynamics during melanoma immunotherapy. Sequencing used immunoSEQ multiplex PCR; TCRdb keeps in-frame clones, though not all of them. The sample gives roughly 30,000 clones, 65% to 85% of which show up once; 10% to 13% is in the top ten. The specimen comprised blood, sampled from a patient treated with checkpoint blockade. The source of these receptors is a human donor with melanoma. Each CDR3 is given with its conserved first and last residue. Fields, in order: D gene, clone size, V gene, J gene, CDR3 protein, CDR3 DNA. D genes are given only for firm matches. Some rows mark clone size as missing; the rest say once, few, many or name a class of expanded clone.

-	-	TRBV30	TRBJ1-4	CAWSPGLSEKLFF	TGTGCCTGGAGTCCGGGACTGTCGGAAAAACTGTTTTTT
-	-	TRBV29-1	TRBJ2-7	CSVEHGLNEQYF	TGCAGCGTTGAGCACGGGCTGAACGAGCAGTACTTC
-	once	TRBV10-3	TRBJ1-1	CAISEGGRTSRAFF	TGTGCCATCAGTGAGGGGGGACGGACTTCTCGAGCTTTCTTT
-	-	TRBV5-6	TRBJ2-7	CASSLGPAYEQYF	TGTGCCAGCAGCTTGGGGCCGGCCTACGAGCAGTACTTC
-	-	TRBV5-8	TRBJ2-7	CASSLYQGWTYEQYF	TGTGCCAGCAGCTTGTACCAGGGATGGACCTACGAGCAGTACTTC
TRBD2	once	TRBV6-4	TRBJ2-1	CASSAAGTTHNEQFF	TGTGCCAGCAGTGCCGCCGGGACTACCCACAATGAGCAGTTCTTC
TRBD1	-	TRBV2	TRBJ1-1	CASSEDRDTEAFF	TGTGCCAGCAGTGAGGACAGGGACACTGAAGCTTTCTTT
-	-	TRBV7-4	TRBJ2-1	CASTGGHRLFNEQFF	TGTGCCAGCACCGGGGGGCATCGATTGTTCAATGAGCAGTTCTTC
TRBD1	once	TRBV5-5	TRBJ2-7	CASSLGQGTWMSYEQYF	TGTGCCAGCAGCCTCGGACAGGGCACATGGATGTCCTACGAGCAGTACTTC
-	once	TRBV19	TRBJ2-3	CASSFKTVTDTQYF	TGTGCCAGTAGTTTTAAGACAGTCACAGATACGCAGTATTTT
TRBD2	-	TRBV6-1	TRBJ2-7	CASSEMSLGRAYEQYF	TGTGCCAGCAGTGAAATGTCTCTGGGGAGGGCCTACGAGCAGTACTTC
-	-	TRBV28	TRBJ2-7	CASSFRDYEQYF	TGTGCCAGCAGTTTTCGGGACTACGAGCAGTACTTC
TRBD1	-	TRBV29-1	TRBJ2-5	CSVAQGAYGETQYF	TGCAGCGTTGCACAGGGGGCTTATGGAGAGACCCAGTACTTC
TRBD2	-	TRBV27	TRBJ2-7	CASKRWLAESSYEQYF	TGTGCCAGCAAAAGGTGGCTAGCGGAGAGCTCCTACGAGCAGTACTTC
TRBD2	-	TRBV30	TRBJ2-7	CAWSVPGLAGGPRSYEQYF	TGTGCCTGGAGCGTCCCGGGACTAGCGGGGGGGCCTCGTTCCTACGAGCAGTACTTC
-	-	TRBV12-2	TRBJ2-1	CASRPEELAGEQFF	TGTGCAAGTCGCCCAGAGGAGCTAGCTGGTGAGCAGTTCTTC
TRBD1	-	TRBV25-1	TRBJ2-3	CASSGRGRADTQYF	TGTGCCAGCAGTGGCAGGGGGCGCGCAGATACGCAGTATTTT
-	-	TRBV2	TRBJ2-1	CASSFTSYNEQFF	TGTGCCAGCAGTTTTACATCATACAATGAGCAGTTCTTC
-	-	TRBV9	TRBJ2-2	CASSETSQGRVGRVTGELFF	TGTGCCAGCAGCGAGACCTCCCAGGGGAGAGTTGGCAGAGTCACCGGGGAGCTGTTTTTT
-	-	TRBV5-6	TRBJ1-2	CASSFRSRANYGYTF	TGTGCCAGCAGCTTCAGGTCGAGAGCTAACTATGGCTACACCTTC
TRBD1	-	TRBV5-1	TRBJ2-7	CASSSGAGGEEQYF	TGCGCCAGCAGCTCCGGTGCAGGGGGCGAGGAGCAGTACTTC
-	-	TRBV5-6	TRBJ2-1	CASSPLRGGRKYNEQFF	TGTGCCAGCAGCCCCCTTAGGGGGGGCAGGAAATACAATGAGCAGTTCTTC
-	-	TRBV6-4	TRBJ1-2	CASSVGYTF	TGTGCCAGCAGTGTAGGCTACACCTTC
-	-	TRBV6-5	TRBJ2-1	CASSYRGSTTYNEQFF	TGTGCCAGCAGTTACCGGGGGTCCACGACCTACAATGAGCAGTTCTTC
-	-	TRBV28	TRBJ2-7	CASSYIGYEQYF	TGTGCCAGCAGTTATATCGGGTACGAGCAGTACTTC
-	-	TRBV5-4	TRBJ1-1	CASSLRTLRDTEAFF	TGTGCCAGCAGCTTGCGCACACTCCGTGATACTGAAGCTTTCTTT
-	-	TRBV18	TRBJ2-7	CASSPVGQAYEQYF	TGTGCCAGCTCACCGGTTGGGCAGGCCTACGAGCAGTACTTC